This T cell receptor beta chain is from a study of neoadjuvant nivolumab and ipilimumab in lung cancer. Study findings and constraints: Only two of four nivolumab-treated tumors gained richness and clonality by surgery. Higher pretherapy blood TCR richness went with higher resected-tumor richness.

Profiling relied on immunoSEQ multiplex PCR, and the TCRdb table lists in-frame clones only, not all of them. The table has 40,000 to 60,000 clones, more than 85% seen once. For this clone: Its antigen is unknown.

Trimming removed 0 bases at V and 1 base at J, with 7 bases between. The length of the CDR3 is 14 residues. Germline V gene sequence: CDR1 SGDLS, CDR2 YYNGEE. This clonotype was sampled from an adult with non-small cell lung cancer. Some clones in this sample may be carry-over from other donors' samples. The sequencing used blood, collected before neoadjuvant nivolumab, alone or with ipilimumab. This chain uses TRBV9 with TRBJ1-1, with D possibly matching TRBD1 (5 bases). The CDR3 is CASSVVTGNTEAFF. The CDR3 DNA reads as TGTGCCAGCAGCGTAGTTACAGGGAACACTGAAGCTTTCTTT.